The 30 T cell receptor beta chains below all came from one sample that was sequenced in a study of CD8+CD57+ T cells in acquired aplastic anemia. Both TCR beta VDJ combination and CDR3 sequence profiling were carried out. Genomic DNA was the template for this profiling. From the reads, TCRdb called clonotypes with MiXCR, one entry per CDR3 protein. This sample has around 290,000 distinct CDR3 sequences, with approximately 60% found just once. Those patients picked for sequencing had displayed CD8+CD57+ cell expansion on flow cytometry. The sequenced sample was sorted CD4+, CD8+, or CD8+CD57+ T cells (not recorded which) from PBMCs. These receptors all come from a human donor with aplastic anemia.

This clonotype was seen more than once but under ten times. The CDR3 nucleotides read TGCGCCAGCAGTAAGGCCGTGGACAGGGGCTACGAGCAGTACTTC. This translates into CASSKAVDRGYEQYF. The chain has TRBV5-1 and TRBJ2-7, with 9 bases matching TRBD1. The CDR3 spans 15 residues. V trimming: 5 bases; J trimming: 3 bases; junction bases outside the gene matches: 9. The V gene's germline CDR1 is SGHRS and CDR2 YFSETQ.

The rearrangement links TRBV7-2 to TRBJ2-3; 10 nucleotides align to TRBD2. The CDR3 runs to 17 residues. Losses at the gene ends were 2 bases for V and 5 bases for J; bases not matched to a gene: 10. Germline assignment: CDR1 SGHTA and CDR2 FQGNSA. CDR3 in amino acids: CASSLYLAGEVLDTQYF. DNA for the CDR3: TGTGCCAGCAGCTTATACCTAGCGGGGGAGGTATTAGATACGCAGTATTTT.

This clonotype was observed a single time. The V call is TRBV20-1, the J call TRBJ2-7; D may match TRBD1 or TRBD2 (5 bases each). The CDR3 has 13 residues. Germline V gene data show CDR1 as DFQATT and CDR2 as SNEGSKA (reference sequence). The V end lost 5 bases, the J end lost 7 bases, and 18 bases lay between the germline ends. CDR3: CSAPRGAVWEQYF. CDR3 coding DNA: TGCAGTGCTCCCCGAGGGGCGGTCTGGGAGCAGTACTTC.

The V call is TRBV19, the J call TRBJ1-6; 8 nucleotides match TRBD1. V was clipped by 7 bases and J by 8 bases; unmatched bases: 10. The CDR3 consists of 15 residues. Germline V gives CDR1 LNHDA, CDR2 SQIVND (reference sequence). In DNA, the CDR3 is TGTGCCAGTACCATATCCGGACAGGGACATTCACCCCTCCACTTT. It translates to CASTISGQGHSPLHF.

In its sample, this clonotype was seen a few times. The gene calls are TRBV10-3 and TRBJ2-3, with D hard to call. This CDR3 contains 15 residues. V dropped 2 bases and J dropped 0 bases, with 9 bases sitting between them. The germline CDR1 and CDR2 sequences are ENHRY and SYGVKD. The CDR3: CAISEPRTSTDTQYF. CDR3 in DNA: TGTGCCATCAGTGAGCCGAGAACTAGCACAGATACGCAGTATTTT.

As concerns this clonotype: Because the CDR3 is missing its conserved closing phenylalanine or tryptophan, this is likely a read error. V usage is TRBV10-3 and J usage is TRBJ2-5; 9 positions agree with TRBD1. V dropped 0 bases and J dropped 7; count of bases not matched to a gene: 12. This CDR3 comprises 17 residues. Germline V CDR1 and CDR2: ENHRY, SYGVKD. The CDR3 nucleotides read TGTGCCATCAGTGAGTCGCGCGACAGGGGGTTCCTGGCGACCCAGTACCTC. The encoded protein is CAISESRDRGFLATQYL.

The chain carries TRBV5-1 and TRBJ2-2; D might be TRBD1 or TRBD2, each matching 5 bases. CDR3 size: 16 residues. Trimming took 4 bases from V and 4 from J, leaving 17 bases between them. Germline V gene sequence: CDR1 SGHRS, CDR2 YFSETQ. The CDR3 DNA reads TGCGCCAGCAGCAGAGATCGGGGCGCGGGCACCGGGGAGCTGTTTTTT. It yields the protein CASSRDRGAGTGELFF.

The chain combines TRBV29-1 with TRBJ1-2, with TRBD1 matching 9 bases. Germline CDR1 reads SQVTM; CDR2 reads ANQGSEA. Unmatched junction bases numbered 13, after V lost 1 base and J lost 7 bases. CDR3 length: 16 residues. CDR3 nucleotide sequence: TGCAGCGTTGAAGGAGTTCGGGGACAGGGTGTGCGTGGCTACACCTTC. Protein product: CSVEGVRGQGVRGYTF.

The chain recombines TRBV7-9 with TRBJ2-7; D uncertain. V was shortened by 1 base and J by 6 bases, with 13 bases between the two germline ends. The V gene's germline CDR1 is SEHNR and CDR2 FQNEAQ (reference sequence). The CDR3 has 14 residues. The CDR3, as DNA: TGTGCCAGCAGCTTAGGACCTCGCGCCTCCGAGCAGTACTTC. As protein: CASSLGPRASEQYF. Variable domain in full (rest from reference TRBV7-9 and TRBJ2-7): DTGVSQNPRHKITKRGQNVTFRCDPISEHNRLYWYRQTLGQGPEFLTYFQNEAQLEKSRLLSDRFSAERPKGSFSTLEIQRTEQGDSAMYLCASSLGPRASEQYFGPGTRLTVT.

This clonotype has just a few counts. The genes are TRBV12-3 or TRBV12-4 and TRBJ1-5, with a weak D call TRBD1 (6 bases). Trimming took 2 bases from V and 2 from J, leaving 16 bases between them. The length of the CDR3 is 17 residues. CDR3 region: CASSLNRDRYGNQPQHF. CDR3 DNA sequence: TGTGCCAGCAGTTTAAACAGGGATCGATATGGCAATCAGCCCCAGCATTTT.

This clonotype has a single count. The chain carries TRBV9 and TRBJ2-5, with D uncertain. Trimming cost V 0 bases and J 5 bases, with 14 bases left between them. The CDR3 is 15 residues long. Germline V lookup: CDR1 SGDLS, CDR2 YYNGEE. In DNA form, the CDR3 reads TGTGCCAGCAGCGTAGGCGCTGGTCACGGGGAGACCCAGTACTTC. It codes for CASSVGAGHGETQYF.

The chain couples TRBV7-8 to TRBJ1-2; 9 nucleotides line up with TRBD1. Germline V gives CDR1 SGHVS, CDR2 FQNEAQ. The trim removed 1 base at V and 4 bases at J, leaving 7 bases unmatched. This CDR3 comprises 16 residues. Here the CDR3 reads CASSLVPTDRGYGYTF. The CDR3 nucleotides are TGTGCCAGCAGCTTAGTACCAACGGACAGGGGCTATGGCTACACCTTC.

This chain's CDR3 is CASSEAGRIYEQYF. The CDR3 coding sequence is TGTGCCAGCAGTGAAGCGGGGAGGATCTACGAGCAGTACTTC. The rearrangement uses TRBV6-1 and TRBJ2-7; a possible D gene is TRBD2 (6 bases). CDR1 is MNHNS and CDR2 is SASEGT in the germline V gene. This CDR3 has 14 amino acids. V lost 0 bases and J lost 3, with 9 bases in between.

This clonotype turned up a few times. The rearrangement links TRBV9 to TRBJ2-4, with 7 bases fitting TRBD2. The V gene's germline CDR1 is SGDLS and CDR2 YYNGEE. Trimming cost V 4 bases and J 8 bases; bases outside gene matches: 15. The CDR3 contains 16 residues. The CDR3: CASSSRGGAKVDIQYF. The CDR3 nucleotides read TGTGCCAGCAGCTCCCGGGGAGGGGCCAAGGTGGACATTCAGTACTTC.

V usage is TRBV10-3 and J usage is TRBJ1-6; D is undetermined. The CDR3 length is 13 residues. V lost 7 bases to trimming and J lost 13 bases, with 17 bases between them. Germline V gene data show CDR1 as ENHRY and CDR2 as SYGVKD. CDR3: CAINEDGGGPLHF. The CDR3 region has the DNA TGTGCCATCAACGAGGACGGCGGTGGGCCCCTCCACTTT.

This clonotype was counted many times. The chain carries TRBV18 and TRBJ1-5, with 9 bases fitting TRBD1. CDR1 and CDR2 from the germline V gene are KGHSH and LQKENI. The CDR3 covers 14 residues. Trimming at V came to 6 bases and at J to 5 bases, leaving 5 bases not matched to a gene. The DNA of the CDR3 is TGTGCCAGCTCTGGGACAGGGTCAGATCAGCCCCAGCATTTT. Its protein is CASSGTGSDQPQHF. The variable domain in full, completed from reference TRBV18 and TRBJ1-5, reads NAGVMQNPRHLVRRRGQEARLRCSPMKGHSHVYWYRQLPEEGLKFMVYLQKENIIDESGMPKERFSAEFPKEGPSILRIQQVVRGDSAAYFCASSGTGSDQPQHFGDGTRLSIL.

The table lists this clonotype with a few counts. The chain couples TRBV4-1 to TRBJ2-7; 8 bases map to TRBD1. CDR1 is MGHRA, CDR2 YSYEKL, per germline. CDR3 length equals 16 residues. The J segment lost 4 bases and the V segment lost 3 bases, leaving 11 bases of the junction unmatched. CDR3 in amino acids: CASSHAGQGKFYEQYF. As DNA, the CDR3 is TGCGCCAGCAGCCATGCCGGACAGGGAAAGTTTTACGAGCAGTACTTC.

V usage is TRBV12-3 or TRBV12-4 and J usage is TRBJ2-3; 8 bases are shared with TRBD1. The J segment lost 5 bases and the V segment lost 2 bases, leaving 6 bases of the junction unmatched. The CDR3 runs 15 residues. CDR3 nucleotide sequence: TGTGCCAGCAGTTTAAGGCAGGGGGCAGTAGATACGCAGTATTTT. The encoded protein is CASSLRQGAVDTQYF.

On this clonotype itself: This CDR3 fails to terminate in the conserved phenylalanine or tryptophan, so it likely reflects a read error. The chain joins TRBV20-1 to TRBJ1-5, with 7 nucleotides matching TRBD1. J lost 6 bases, V lost 4 bases, and 15 bases had no gene match. The CDR3 extends over 16 amino acids. In germline, CDR1 is DFQATT, CDR2 SNEGSKA (reference sequence). As DNA, the CDR3 is TGCAGTGCTAACCGGGACAGAAACGGACGGGCTCAGCCCCAGCATTCT. It is translated as CSANRDRNGRAQPQHS.

This rearrangement joins TRBV15 to TRBJ1-1; weak D call: TRBD1 (5 bases). V was clipped by 6 bases and J by 3 bases, with 14 bases between them. Germline V gene lookup returns CDR1 LNHNV and CDR2 YYDKDF (reference sequence). CDR3 length: 14 amino acids. The CDR3 loop is CATRPGQRDTEAFF. The CDR3 DNA sequence: TGTGCCACCAGGCCGGGGCAGAGGGACACTGAAGCTTTCTTT. The full variable domain, rest sourced from reference TRBV15 and TRBJ1-1, is DAMVIQNPRYQVTQFGKPVTLSCSQTLNHNVMYWYQQKSSQAPKLLFHYYDKDFNNEADTPDNFQSRRPNTSFCFLDIRSPGLGDTAMYLCATRPGQRDTEAFFGQGTRLTVV.

This clonotype was counted many times. The chain is built from TRBV5-4 and TRBJ1-4, with 8 nucleotides matching TRBD1. This CDR3 comprises 15 residues. Germline assignment: CDR1 SGHNT and CDR2 YYREEE (reference sequence). The junction had 3 bases not matched to a gene; V was cut back by 1 base and J by 4 bases. The CDR3 nucleotides read TGTGCCAGCAGCTTGTCGGGACAGGTTAATGAAAAACTGTTTTTT. Its translation is CASSLSGQVNEKLFF.

This chain connects TRBV7-2 to TRBJ1-5; D not certain. This CDR3 comprises 15 residues. The germline gives CDR1 SGHTA, CDR2 FQGNSA. Trimming took 6 bases from V and 4 from J, leaving 16 bases between them. CDR3 coding DNA: TGTGCCAGCAGTCAAACCACGGGTTGGAATCAGCCCCAGCATTTT. Translation: CASSQTTGWNQPQHF. Together with reference TRBV7-2 and TRBJ1-5, the CDR3 gives the full variable domain: GAGVSQSPSNKVTEKGKDVELRCDPISGHTALYWYRQSLGQGLEFLIYFQGNSAPDKSGLPSDRFSAERTGGSVSTLTIQRTQQEDSAVYLCASSQTTGWNQPQHFGDGTRLSIL.

In this sample, this clonotype turned up a few times. J is TRBJ1-2 and V is TRBV20-1; D not resolved. The V gene's germline CDR1 is DFQATT and CDR2 SNEGSKA (reference sequence). V lost 3 bases, J lost 8 bases, and 13 bases lay in between. This CDR3 contains 12 residues. The CDR3 bases are TGCAGTGCTAGTGTCCAGGCGAGGGGCTACACCTTC. It codes for CSASVQARGYTF.

The V gene is TRBV6-5, the J gene TRBJ1-1; the match to TRBD1 covers 10 bases. The CDR3 is made up of 13 amino acids. V dropped 6 bases and J dropped 4; count of bases not matched to a gene: 2. CDR1 MNHEY and CDR2 SVGAGI come from the germline V gene. CDR3 sequence: CASRDRGSTEAFF. The CDR3 DNA is TGTGCCAGCAGGGACAGGGGGTCCACTGAAGCTTTCTTT.

This clonotype was seen a handful of times. V usage is TRBV5-1 and J usage is TRBJ1-2; D is ambiguous. Germline CDR1 reads SGHRS; CDR2 reads YFSETQ. The V end lost 4 bases, the J end lost 12 bases, and 19 bases lay between the germline ends. The CDR3 extends over 13 amino acids. The CDR3 bases are TGCGCCAGCAGCATTGGGTCAGGCTCTGGAAACACCTTC. Encoded protein: CASSIGSGSGNTF.

At least ten counts were recorded for this clonotype. V gene TRBV19 combines with J gene TRBJ2-7; the match to TRBD2 covers 9 bases. The CDR3 is 14 residues long. The V gene end was trimmed by 4 bases and the J gene end by 7 bases; junction bases not matched to a gene: 8. Germline loops: CDR1 LNHDA, CDR2 SQIVND (reference sequence). Here the CDR3 DNA reads TGTGCCAGTAGTACCCTAGCGGGATCGGGGGAGCAGTACTTC. This encodes CASSTLAGSGEQYF.

This clonotype was seen a single time. One junction end does not reproduce the germline sequence, and a read error may be involved. The V gene is TRBV29-1, the J gene TRBJ2-2; tentatively, D is TRBD2 (6 bases). CDR1 is SQVTM and CDR2 is ANQGSEA in the germline V gene. CDR3 length equals 16 residues. The CDR3 DNA is TGCAGCGTTCCCCGATCTAGCGCCAATCTGGACGGGGAGCTGCTTTTT. This sequence encodes CSVPRSSANLDGELLF.

The chain couples TRBV20-1 to TRBJ1-2; 8 nucleotides match TRBD1. The ends lost 6 bases at V and 0 bases at J; junction bases unmatched: 15. This CDR3 spans 17 amino acids. Germline assignment: CDR1 DFQATT and CDR2 SNEGSKA (reference sequence). The CDR3 sequence: CSARGEGQGLSNYGYTF. The CDR3 DNA sequence: TGCAGTGCCCGGGGAGAAGGACAGGGTCTCTCTAACTATGGCTACACCTTC.

This sequence joins TRBV2 and TRBJ1-2; TRBD1 might be the D (5 bases). The V end was cut by 6 bases, the J end by 3 bases, with 14 bases between. This CDR3 has 14 residues. Germline values: CDR1 SNHLY, CDR2 FYNNEI. Written as DNA, the CDR3 is TGTGCCAGCAGCTTAGGGGCAGCCGACTATGGCTACACCTTC. This gives the protein CASSLGAADYGYTF. Full variable domain (missing parts from reference TRBV2 and TRBJ1-2): EPEVTQTPSHQVTQMGQEVILRCVPISNHLYFYWYRQILGQKVEFLVSFYNNEISEKSEIFDDQFSVERPDGSNFTLKIRSTKLEDSAMYFCASSLGAADYGYTFGSGTRLTVV.

V usage is TRBV7-4 and J usage is TRBJ2-5; D may be TRBD1 or TRBD2 (5 bases each). In germline, CDR1 is SGHVT, CDR2 SQSDAQ. The CDR3 has 14 residues. V lost 5 bases, J lost 2 bases, and 12 bases lay in between. As DNA, the CDR3 is TGTGCCAGCAGCGTACCGGGACCACAAGAGACCCAGTACTTC. Translating it yields CASSVPGPQETQYF.